A single sample is the source of the 22 T cell receptor beta chains below, sequenced in a study of T cells in Graves' hyperthyroidism and ophthalmopathy. TCR beta CDR3 regions were amplified from RNA. The primer set for the first-round RT-PCR of the TCR CDR3 was HTBI. TCRdb analysed the multiplex PCR reads with MiXCR anew, one entry per CDR3 protein. The repertoire holds some 600,000 distinct CDR3 sequences, with approximately 15% as singletons. The sequencing input was blood. The receptor source for this set is a woman in her thirties with Graves' hyperthyroidism that later progressed to Graves' ophthalmopathy.

This clonotype was seen ten or more times. The chain recombines TRBV19 with TRBJ1-2, with D perhaps TRBD1 (5 bases). Germline V CDR1 and CDR2: LNHDA, SQIVND (reference sequence). Trimming stripped 6 bases from V and 1 base from J, with 15 bases between. The CDR3 covers 15 residues. The CDR3 spells CASRTRGTLNYGYTF. The CDR3 DNA reads TGTGCCAGTAGGACTCGGGGGACCCTTAACTATGGCTACACCTTC.

The sample holds many counts of this clonotype. The chain combines TRBV5-1 with TRBJ2-1; 7 bases are a match to TRBD1. This CDR3 spans 15 amino acids. V was pared by 0 bases and J by 6 bases, with 6 bases of the junction left unmatched. Germline V gene sequence: CDR1 SGHRS, CDR2 YFSETQ. CDR3 loop: CASSLGEGAVNEQFF. The CDR3 coding sequence is TGCGCCAGCAGCTTGGGAGAGGGGGCGGTCAATGAGCAGTTCTTC.

This clonotype was seen only a few times. The V and J genes are TRBV15 and TRBJ2-3; 7 nucleotides agree with TRBD2. V lost 0 bases to trimming and J lost 7 bases; unmatched junction nucleotides: 16. Germline CDR1 LNHNV, CDR2 YYDKDF (reference sequence). CDR3 length: 18 amino acids. The CDR3 DNA reads as TGTGCCACCAGCAGAGATCCCTATGGTAGCGGGTCCTCGAATACGCAGTATTTT. Protein sequence: CATSRDPYGSGSSNTQYF. Drawing the rest from reference TRBV15 and TRBJ2-3, the complete variable domain is DAMVIQNPRYQVTQFGKPVTLSCSQTLNHNVMYWYQQKSSQAPKLLFHYYDKDFNNEADTPDNFQSRRPNTSFCFLDIRSPGLGDTAMYLCATSRDPYGSGSSNTQYFGPGTRLTVL.

The rearrangement uses TRBV6-1 and TRBJ2-5; TRBD2 is a possible D gene (8 bases). The CDR3 is 14 residues long. CDR1 and CDR2 (germline): MNHNS, SASEGT. The V and J ends lost 6 bases and 5 bases respectively, with 16 bases between them. CDR3 in DNA: TGTGCCAGCAGGGACAGGTCGGGAGGGGAGACCCAGTACTTC. It is translated as CASRDRSGGETQYF.

This clonotype came up a few times. The gene calls are TRBV25-1 and TRBJ2-3; D perhaps matches TRBD2 (5 bases). The CDR3 sequence is 16 residues long. Germline CDR1 and CDR2: MGHDK and SYGVNS. Between the trimmed V and J ends, which lost 1 base and 1 base, there was a span of 12 bases. CDR3 residues: CASSESRETGTDTQYF. The DNA for the CDR3 is TGTGCCAGCAGTGAATCAAGGGAGACGGGCACAGATACGCAGTATTTT.

This clonotype was detected many times. This chain connects TRBV12-3 or TRBV12-4 to TRBJ2-2; D is unresolved. The CDR3 is 13 residues long. Trimming removed 5 bases from V and 6 bases from J, with 10 bases in between. The CDR3 loop is CASSLSSAGELFF. CDR3 DNA sequence: TGTGCCAGCAGTCTTAGTAGTGCCGGGGAGCTGTTTTTT.

In DNA, the CDR3 is TGCAGTGCTAGAGATGACGGAAGCGGGCTATTGGGGAGCTCCTACAATGAGCAGTTCTTC. Amino acids: CSARDDGSGLLGSSYNEQFF. V is TRBV20-1 and J is TRBJ2-1; weak D call: TRBD2 (6 bases). The CDR3 runs 20 residues. Per germline, CDR1 DFQATT and CDR2 SNEGSKA (reference sequence). V gave up 0 bases and J gave up 0 bases, with 24 bases separating them.

This clonotype was picked up many times. The V call is TRBV28, the J call TRBJ2-7; 7 bases line up with TRBD2. This CDR3 spans 15 amino acids. J was trimmed by 3 bases and V by 6 bases; bases with no gene match: 11. Germline V gene sequence: CDR1 MDHEN, CDR2 SYDVKM. This chain's CDR3 is CASSPTRDYRYEQYF. CDR3 DNA sequence: TGTGCCAGCAGCCCCACCCGGGACTACCGCTACGAGCAGTACTTC.

This clonotype was counted many times. The rearrangement links TRBV20-1 to TRBJ2-5; D gene ambiguous. Germline V gene data show CDR1 as DFQATT and CDR2 as SNEGSKA (reference sequence). The CDR3 sequence is 14 residues long. With 6 bases removed from V and 2 bases from J, the gap between germline ends came to 16 bases. CDR3 region: CSAVGLWPQETQYF. CDR3 sequence (DNA): TGCAGTGCCGTGGGCCTTTGGCCACAAGAGACCCAGTACTTC.

CDR3 coding DNA: TGCAGCGGGTCACAGGGAATCGCGGAGACCCAGTACTTC. Protein sequence: CSGSQGIAETQYF. This chain connects TRBV29-1 to TRBJ2-5; D is possibly TRBD1 (6 bases). With 7 bases removed from V and 5 bases from J, the gap between germline ends came to 17 bases. Germline CDR1 reads SQVTM; CDR2 reads ANQGSEA. The CDR3 totals 13 residues.

This clonotype was detected a few times. This chain links TRBV20-1 with TRBJ2-1; 11 bases are a match to TRBD2. In germline, CDR1 is DFQATT, CDR2 SNEGSKA (reference sequence). The CDR3 has 14 residues. With 6 bases clipped from V and 7 bases from J, the junction kept 8 bases outside the gene matches. CDR3 bases: TGCAGTGCGCGGCACACTAGCGGGAGTAATGAGCAGTTCTTC. Encoded protein: CSARHTSGSNEQFF.

This clonotype was picked up many times. The genes are TRBV28 and TRBJ2-5; 7 nucleotides align to TRBD2. Unmatched junction bases numbered 9, after V lost 3 bases and J lost 5 bases. This CDR3 region has 15 residues. Germline-derived CDR1 and CDR2 are MDHEN and SYDVKM. CDR3 loop: CASSFPSGATETQYF. In nucleotides, the CDR3 is TGTGCCAGCAGTTTCCCTAGCGGAGCGACGGAGACCCAGTACTTC. Using reference TRBV28 and TRBJ2-5 for the parts outside the CDR3, the full variable domain is DVKVTQSSRYLVKRTGEKVFLECVQDMDHENMFWYRQDPGLGLRLIYFSYDVKMKEKGDIPEGYSVSREKKERFSLILESASTNQTSMYLCASSFPSGATETQYFGPGTRLLVL.

The rearrangement links TRBV19 to TRBJ2-1, with a tentative D call TRBD2 (5 bases). In germline, CDR1 is LNHDA, CDR2 SQIVND (reference sequence). This CDR3 has 15 residues. Trimming pared 3 bases from V and 2 bases from J, leaving 11 bases between. CDR3: CASSMAGTAYNEQFF. The CDR3 DNA is TGTGCCAGTAGTATGGCGGGCACCGCCTACAATGAGCAGTTCTTC.

The V call is TRBV2, the J call TRBJ1-2; D not resolved. CDR1 SNHLY and CDR2 FYNNEI come from the germline V gene. Trimming cost V 6 bases and J 0 bases, with 8 bases left between them. The CDR3 covers 13 residues. This CDR3 reads CASRAVANYGYTF. The DNA for the CDR3 is TGTGCCAGCAGGGCGGTAGCTAACTATGGCTACACCTTC.

CDR3: CASSTPGPPGQYGYEQYF. In DNA form, the CDR3 reads TGTGCCAGTAGTACGCCGGGGCCTCCGGGACAGTACGGTTACGAGCAGTACTTC. The chain couples TRBV19 to TRBJ2-7; TRBD1 matches 7 bases. The V gene end was trimmed by 4 bases and the J gene end by 4 bases; junction bases not matched to a gene: 19. Germline assignment: CDR1 LNHDA and CDR2 SQIVND (reference sequence). This CDR3 comprises 18 residues.

This clonotype came up a few times. The V and J genes are TRBV18 and TRBJ2-2; D not resolved. Germline CDR1 KGHSH, CDR2 LQKENI. Trimming left V 3 bases short and J 4 bases short, with 18 bases between. This CDR3 is 17 amino acids long. The CDR3 DNA reads TGTGCCAGCTCACCGCGTGAACTAATCATGGGCACCGGGGAGCTGTTTTTT. It codes for CASSPRELIMGTGELFF.

The chain has TRBV7-9 and TRBJ2-6; the D is unclear. The CDR3 length is 16 residues. With 5 bases removed from V and 0 bases from J, the gap between germline ends came to 11 bases. CDR1 is SEHNR and CDR2 is FQNEAQ in the germline V gene (reference sequence). Here the CDR3 reads CASSDAINSGANVLTF. CDR3 coding DNA: TGTGCCAGCAGCGACGCGATCAACTCTGGGGCCAACGTCCTGACTTTC.

This clonotype showed up just a few times. CDR3 sequence: CSVTETGGAYEQYF. The CDR3 nucleotides are TGCAGCGTTACTGAGACAGGGGGTGCCTACGAGCAGTACTTC. The chain recombines TRBV29-1 with TRBJ2-7; 9 bases are a match to TRBD1. J was trimmed by 2 bases and V by 5 bases; bases with no gene match: 7. The CDR3 has 14 residues. Germline CDR1 is SQVTM and CDR2 is ANQGSEA.

This clonotype was observed at least ten times. Mismatch with germline at one junction end may stem from a read error. The chain recombines TRBV11-2 with TRBJ2-7, with a tentative D call TRBD1 (6 bases). This CDR3 region has 15 residues. Germline CDR1 reads SGHAT; CDR2 reads FQNNGV. The CDR3 loop is CASSARQVITYKQYF. In nucleotides, the CDR3 is TGTGCCAGCAGCGCTCGACAGGTGATAACCTACAAGCAGTACTTC.

This clonotype was recorded at least ten times. The gene calls are TRBV18 and TRBJ1-1; unclear D gene. The ends were cut back, 2 bases at V and 1 base at J, with 14 bases in the middle. Germline V gene sequence: CDR1 KGHSH, CDR2 LQKENI. This CDR3 has 16 residues. CDR3 region: CASSPWTQAGNTEAFF. Written as DNA, the CDR3 is TGTGCCAGCTCACCATGGACTCAAGCGGGGAACACTGAAGCTTTCTTT.

This clonotype was recorded many times. V usage is TRBV3-1 and J usage is TRBJ2-5; 8 bases line up with TRBD2. V shed 1 base and J 2 bases; nucleotides not matched to a gene: 6. Germline values: CDR1 LGHDT, CDR2 YNNKEL (reference sequence). The CDR3 is 16 amino acids. CDR3: CASSQALAATQETQYF. DNA of the CDR3: TGTGCCAGCAGCCAAGCACTAGCGGCGACACAAGAGACCCAGTACTTC.

This clonotype was counted ten times or more. V is TRBV7-3 and J is TRBJ2-7, with 12 bases fitting TRBD1. The CDR3 covers 16 residues. Germline assignment: CDR1 SGHTA and CDR2 FQGTGA. The trim removed 5 bases at V and 5 bases at J, leaving 10 bases unmatched. CDR3 sequence reads: CASSPGPRDRGHEQYF. The CDR3, as DNA: TGTGCCAGCAGCCCCGGTCCCCGGGACAGGGGGCACGAGCAGTACTTC.